These T cell receptor beta chains were read from a single sample in a study of regulatory T cells in long-lasting Graves disease. TCRdb passed the multiplex PCR reads through MiXCR, listing each CDR3 protein once. Among roughly 520,000 distinct CDR3 sequences listed, 12% were seen once. These same records also appear under a second study, on T cells in Graves' hyperthyroidism and ophthalmopathy.

The sequences come from peripheral blood mononuclear cells (PBMCs), collected at new diagnosis, from a patient treated with antithyroid drugs. The source is a woman between 25 and 40 years old with Graves disease. CDR3s include the opening cysteine and the closing phenylalanine or tryptophan. The order of the fields is V gene, D gene, clone size, J gene, CDR3 DNA, CDR3 protein. The D gene is left open where the match is weak. Some rows have no size entry. The others give once, few or many, or a class for an expanded clone.

>TRBV10-3|.|many|TRBJ2-7
TGTGCCATCAGTGAGGGGGGATACGAGCAGTACTTC
CAISEGGYEQYF
>TRBV9|.|few|TRBJ2-1
TGTGCCAGCAGCCCCCTCGGACTTGACAATGAGCAGTTCTTC
CASSPLGLDNEQFF
>TRBV19|.|.|TRBJ1-2
TGTGCCAGTAGCAACCAACACAGGGTTAATAACTATGGCTACACCTTC
CASSNQHRVNNYGYTF
>TRBV7-2|.|few|TRBJ1-2
TGTGCCAGCAGCTTATACCTGGGAAACTATGGCTACACCTTC
CASSLYLGNYGYTF
>TRBV2|.|many|TRBJ1-4
TGTGCCAGCACCGAAAGGGACATAGCTAATGAAAAACTGTTTTTT
CASTERDIANEKLFF
>TRBV6-2/TRBV6-3|TRBD1|many|TRBJ1-1
TGTGCCAGCAGTCTGCTGACAACAGGGGCCGCTTTCTTT
CASSLLTTGAAFF
>TRBV28|TRBD1|few|TRBJ1-2
TGTGCCAGCAGTCCCTACAGGGGGCCCTATGGCTACACCTTC
CASSPYRGPYGYTF
>TRBV2|TRBD2|many|TRBJ2-1
TGTGCCAGCAGCATTACCGGGACTAGCCGTCCCAATGAGCAGTTCTTC
CASSITGTSRPNEQFF
>TRBV7-9|.|many|TRBJ2-5
TGTGCCAGCAGCTTCCAGGGGGGAGTAGGAGAGACCCAGTACTTC
CASSFQGGVGETQYF
>TRBV11-2|TRBD2|many|TRBJ2-1
TGTGCCAGCAGCTCCTCCGGGACTAGGTCCAGGAATGAGCAGTTCTTC
CASSSSGTRSRNEQFF
>TRBV7-3|TRBD1|many|TRBJ1-1
TGTGCCAGCAGCTCCCAGGGGGGGACGTCAGAAGCTTTCTTT
CASSSQGGTSEAFF
>TRBV5-1|TRBD1|.|TRBJ2-5
TGCGCCAGCAGAGGGACAGGCCTTAGCCAAGAGACCCAGTACTTC
CASRGTGLSQETQYF
>TRBV10-3|TRBD1|many|TRBJ1-1
TGTGCCATCAGTGACAGGGGGCGCGCTGAAGCTTTCTTT
CAISDRGRAEAFF
>TRBV12-3/TRBV12-4|.|.|TRBJ2-7
TGTGCCAGCAGTTTATTCCTAGCAGGGTCTACCTACGAGCAGTACTTC
CASSLFLAGSTYEQYF
>TRBV25-1|TRBD1|.|TRBJ2-5
TGTGCCAGCAGTGAAGGTGGGACAGGCCAAGAGACCCAGTACTTC
CASSEGGTGQETQYF
>TRBV19|.|many|TRBJ1-1
TGTGCCAGTACCGAGGGAACATTGAACACTGAAGCTTTCTTT
CASTEGTLNTEAFF
>TRBV5-4|.|few|TRBJ2-7
TGTGCCAGCAGCTTCAGGGGCCCGAACTACGAGCAGTACTTC
CASSFRGPNYEQYF
>TRBV27|.|.|TRBJ2-7
TGTGCCAGCAGTTTATCATCGGTCGGCAACAGCTACGAGCAGTACTTC
CASSLSSVGNSYEQYF
>TRBV19|.|few|TRBJ2-1
TGTGCCAGTAGTATAGGGGCAGCGGGTTTATACAATGAGCAGTTCTTC
CASSIGAAGLYNEQFF
>TRBV29-1|TRBD2|.|TRBJ2-1
TGCAGCGGGGGAGGGAGGGGCAATGAGCAGTTCTTC
CSGGGRGNEQFF
>TRBV11-2|TRBD1|many|TRBJ2-5
TGTGCCAGCAGCTTAGCCCATGGGACAGGACTCGCGGGGACCCAGTACTTC
CASSLAHGTGLAGTQYF
>TRBV7-2|.|many|TRBJ1-1
TGTGCCAGCAGCTTAGAACCCCTCCTTCGGGCAGACTTCCTCGGGGCTTTCTTT
CASSLEPLLRADFLGAFF
>TRBV29-1|.|many|TRBJ1-1
TGCAGCGTTGAATGGACATCCTTGAACACTGAAGCTTTCTTT
CSVEWTSLNTEAFF
>TRBV10-3|.|many|TRBJ2-1
TGTGCCATCAGTGTTGGCCTCGCCAATGAGCAGTTCTTC
CAISVGLANEQFF
>TRBV19|TRBD1|many|TRBJ2-7
TGTGCCAGTAGTATCAGGGGGCCCTACGAGCAGTACTTC
CASSIRGPYEQYF
>TRBV15|.|few|TRBJ2-2
TGTGCCACCAGCAGAGATAGGCCCGGGGAGCTGTTTTTT
CATSRDRPGELFF
>TRBV3-1|.|many|TRBJ2-5
TGTGCCAGCAGCCCCCTGGAGGAGACCCAGTACTTC
CASSPLEETQYF
>TRBV28|TRBD2|many|TRBJ2-7
TGTGCCAGCAGTTTGGGACTAGCGGGAGTTCCCTACGAGCAGTACTTC
CASSLGLAGVPYEQYF
>TRBV6-1|.|.|TRBJ2-7
TGTGCCAGCAAAGATAGGGGGGCAAGCTCCTACGAGCAGTACTTC
CASKDRGASSYEQYF
>TRBV18|TRBD2|few|TRBJ2-1
TGTGCCAGCTCGCTACAGCCGACTAGCGGGAGGCTCGGGGAGCAGTTCTTC
CASSLQPTSGRLGEQFF
>TRBV6-2/TRBV6-3|TRBD2|many|TRBJ2-1
TGTGCCAGCAGTTACGGGCTTAGCGGGAGAAGGGGCAATGAGCAGTTCTTC
CASSYGLSGRRGNEQFF
>TRBV3-1|.|many|TRBJ2-2
TGTGCCAGCAGCCAAGATAACGGGGCCGGGGAGCTGTTTTTT
CASSQDNGAGELFF
>TRBV3-1|TRBD1|.|TRBJ2-1
TGTGCCAGCAGCCGTAGACGTAATCCGAGACAGGGATACAATGAGCAGTTCTTC
CASSRRRNPRQGYNEQFF
>TRBV12-3/TRBV12-4|TRBD1|many|TRBJ2-7
TGTGCCAGCAGTCCCCCGGGGACAGGGGGCTCCCGTACTGCCTACTACGAGCAGTACTTC
CASSPPGTGGSRTAYYEQYF
>TRBV30|.|many|TRBJ1-1
TGTGCCTGGAGTGTGGGGGGTTGGAGAACGGCTTTCTTT
CAWSVGGWRTAFF
>TRBV20-1|.|few|TRBJ1-1
TGCAGTGCTAGAAGAACAGGTATGAACACTGAAGCTTTCTTT
CSARRTGMNTEAFF
>TRBV5-4|TRBD2|.|TRBJ2-7
TGTGCCAGCAGCCTAGGAGCGGGAGGGCCAAACGAGCAGTACTTC
CASSLGAGGPNEQYF
>TRBV15|.|many|TRBJ1-4
TGTGCCACCAGCAGCCGGTGGATCGAGGTGCGTGAAAAACTGTTTTTT
CATSSRWIEVREKLFF
>TRBV28|.|once|TRBJ2-6
TGTGCCAGCAGTCTGGACTCTGGGGCCAACGTCCTGACTTTC
CASSLDSGANVLTF
>TRBV28|TRBD1|.|TRBJ1-3
TGTGCCAGCAGTCTATTAGGGACAGCAACCCGAAACACCATATATTTT
CASSLLGTATRNTIYF
>TRBV20-1|.|many|TRBJ2-1
TGCAGTGCCGGACAGACGCAGGGGTCTGAGCAGTTCTTC
CSAGQTQGSEQFF
>TRBV12-3/TRBV12-4|TRBD2|.|TRBJ2-1
TGTGCCAGCAGTTTGACTAGCGGGAGGGCCTTAGGCAATGAGCAGTTCTTC
CASSLTSGRALGNEQFF
>TRBV20-1|.|.|TRBJ1-1
TGCAGTGCTAGTCCGAGCGACACTGAAGCTTTCTTT
CSASPSDTEAFF
>TRBV6-1|TRBD2|.|TRBJ2-7
TGTGCCAGCAGGCGCCTGCCGGGACTAGCGGGGACCTACGAGCAGTACTTC
CASRRLPGLAGTYEQYF
>TRBV30|.|many|TRBJ2-7
TGTGCCTGGGGGTTTAGCCACGGCAACGAGCAGTACTTC
CAWGFSHGNEQYF